A selection of T cell receptor beta chains follows, all from one sample in a study of monozygotic twins with inflammatory bowel disease. TCRdb derives one entry per CDR3 protein from the 5' RACE reads, leaving out DNA. Its listing shows about 330,000 distinct CDR3 sequences. The sample taken for sequencing was blood. The source of these receptors is a human donor with ulcerative colitis or Crohn's disease, or a healthy co-twin of an affected twin (not recorded which). Both conserved end residues are part of each CDR3. Fields, in order: V gene, J gene, CDR3 protein.

TRBV4-2,TRBJ2-3,CASSQGVPGLAGKADTQYF
TRBV25-1,TRBJ1-2,CASSDDGGGRYGYTF
TRBV4-1,TRBJ2-3,CASSLVPSGGLTDTQYF
TRBV7-2,TRBJ1-2,CASASWKTNYGYTF
TRBV20-1,TRBJ2-1,CSASSGGSYNEQFF
TRBV3-1,TRBJ2-1,CASSQEGRSYNEQFF
TRBV9,TRBJ2-7,CASSVGGGGTSGNEQYF
TRBV5-1,TRBJ2-7,CASSFSGIGAYEQYF
TRBV29-1,TRBJ1-4,CGVVLDSIGEKLFF
TRBV3-1,TRBJ2-1,CASSQDNLAGNEQFF
TRBV10-3,TRBJ2-1,CAIREEDEQFF
TRBV28,TRBJ2-7,CASSGRQPPSYEQYF
TRBV19,TRBJ1-5,CASSMDQANNQPQHF
TRBV7-9,TRBJ1-2,CASSLVESGGLGYTF
TRBV6-2/TRBV6-3,TRBJ2-7,CATGQGGKQYF
TRBV28,TRBJ2-2,CASLLTESTGELFF
TRBV20-1,TRBJ2-1,CSARGLGGPYNEQFF
TRBV28,TRBJ1-5,CASSLMAGVKQPQHF
TRBV12-3/TRBV12-4,TRBJ2-7,CASGLMLAAYEQYF
TRBV18,TRBJ1-6,CASSPDLSYNSPLHF
TRBV20-1,TRBJ2-3,CSGDRVATDTQYF
TRBV12-3/TRBV12-4,TRBJ2-7,CASSRTRSGEQYF
TRBV7-3,TRBJ1-1,CASSRTPTAMNTEAFF
TRBV7-2,TRBJ2-2,CASSPSGSPNTGELFF
TRBV7-2,TRBJ2-5,CASSPTSGTGRPETQYF